Presented here are 3 T cell receptor beta chains from one specimen sequenced in a study of blood T cell repertoires in COVID-19. This table comes from immunoSEQ multiplex PCR, and its TCRdb copy is limited to in-frame clones, with some not included. This table has around 20,000 clones, roughly 92% appearing once. Specimen: peripheral blood. The receptors derive from a human donor in a cohort sampled during active COVID-19.

V gene TRBV4-3 combines with J gene TRBJ1-1; a possible D gene is TRBD1 (6 bases). Germline V gene data show CDR1 as LGHNA and CDR2 as YSLEER. The V end was cut by 0 bases, the J end by 6 bases, with 14 bases between. The CDR3 spans 15 residues. CDR3 amino acids: CASSQDKGVISEAFF. CDR3 nucleotide sequence: TGCGCCAGCAGCCAAGATAAGGGGGTCATTTCTGAAGCTTTCTTT.

CDR3 sequence reads: CASSFFGAGGYSEQFF. Here the CDR3 DNA reads TGTGCCAGCAGTTTTTTCGGTGCGGGGGGGTATAGTGAGCAGTTCTTC. J is TRBJ2-1 and V is TRBV27, with TRBD2 identical over 9 bases. CDR3 length: 16 amino acids. Germline loops: CDR1 MNHEY, CDR2 SMNVEV (reference sequence). V lost 3 bases and J lost 9; bases outside the gene matches: 12.

The count of this clone is one. V usage is TRBV5-6 and J usage is TRBJ1-5, with TRBD1 identical over 8 bases. CDR3 length: 17 residues. The junction had 9 bases not matched to a gene; V was cut back by 2 bases and J by 2 bases. Germline V lookup: CDR1 SGHDT, CDR2 YYEEEE. DNA for the CDR3: TGTGCCAGCAGCTTCACCTTGACAGGGGCCGGCAATCAGCCCCAGCATTTT. This sequence encodes CASSFTLTGAGNQPQHF.